The 5 T cell receptor beta chains below come from one sample, sequenced in a study of control samples from healthy donors and cancer patients. Here immunoSEQ multiplex PCR was the method, and the copy in TCRdb shows in-frame clones only, minus some. This table holds approximately 110,000 clones, approximately 89% found once. The sample taken for sequencing was blood. All receptors derive from a woman younger than 30 in good health.

This chain uses TRBV19 with TRBJ2-3; D not resolved. Germline V CDR1 and CDR2: LNHDA, SQIVND (reference sequence). V was trimmed by 5 bases and J by 2 bases, leaving 11 bases between them. The CDR3 spans 14 residues. The CDR3 nucleotides are TGTGCCAGTAGTTGGGCGGAATCCACAGATACGCAGTATTTT. Its translation is CASSWAESTDTQYF.

The genes are TRBV7-8 and TRBJ2-7, with TRBD2 identical over 13 bases. V lost 5 bases, J lost 6 bases, and 7 bases stayed unmatched. The CDR3 consists of 15 residues. CDR1 is SGHVS and CDR2 is FQNEAQ in the germline V gene. The DNA of the CDR3 is TGTGCCAGCAGCCTAAGACTAGCGGGAGGTAGCGAGCAGTACTTC. This codes for CASSLRLAGGSEQYF.

This clone was seen once. The V and J genes are TRBV24-1 and TRBJ2-3; 8 bases agree with TRBD1. The CDR3 is 15 residues long. CDR1 and CDR2 from the germline V gene are KGHDR and SFDVKD. V lost 5 bases, J lost 1 base, and 4 bases stayed unmatched. The CDR3 DNA is TGTGCCACCAGTGGTATGGACAGGGGCACAGATACGCAGTATTTT. Translation gives CATSGMDRGTDTQYF.

The chain joins TRBV11-1 to TRBJ1-1, with TRBD1 matching 9 bases. CDR3 length: 15 residues. Germline V gene data show CDR1 as SGHAT and CDR2 as FQDESV (reference sequence). Losses at the gene ends were 5 bases for V and 4 bases for J; bases not matched to a gene: 8. CDR3 nucleotide sequence: TGTGCCAGCAGCCCACGGGTGGACAGGGGCACTGAAGCTTTCTTT. Amino acid sequence: CASSPRVDRGTEAFF.

The rearrangement uses TRBV6-5 and TRBJ1-2; D is possibly TRBD1 (5 bases). V lost 6 bases and J 2 bases, leaving 16 bases between the germline ends. The CDR3 consists of 15 residues. The germline gives CDR1 MNHEY, CDR2 SVGAGI. The CDR3 nucleotides read TGTGCCAGCAGCCCCTACCCAGGGCGCAACTATGGCTACACCTTC. It specifies CASSPYPGRNYGYTF.